A single TCR beta chain is shown here with its context. Both 60 Vbeta primers and 13 Jbeta primers went into the PCR. The table came from immunoSEQ multiplex PCR; TCRdb's copy has only in-frame clones and leaves some out. The sample shows approximately 120,000 clones, around 86% of them seen only once. This record belongs to a study of cytomegalovirus exposure and HLA in healthy donors. Germline loops: CDR1 LNHDA, CDR2 SQIVND (reference sequence). V gave up 7 bases and J gave up 7 bases, with 11 bases separating them. The length of the CDR3 is 12 residues. This chain connects TRBV19 to TRBJ1-5; D is possibly TRBD1 (5 bases). Sequencing was done on a sample of PBMCs. This receptor was taken from a woman between 25 and 40 years old in good health and CMV-seronegative. The CDR3 nucleotides are TGTGCCAGTACGGGGGGGAACCAGCCCCAGCATTTT. It specifies CASTGGNQPQHF. Using reference TRBV19 and TRBJ1-5 for the parts outside the CDR3, the full variable domain is DGGITQSPKYLFRKEGQNVTLSCEQNLNHDAMYWYRQDPGQGLRLIYYSQIVNDFQKGDIAEGYSVSREKKESFPLTVTSAQKNPTAFYLCASTGGNQPQHFGDGTRLSIL.